This T cell receptor beta chain was sequenced for a study of beta chain features in type 1 diabetes. Study findings and constraints: There was a moderate but significant shortening of TCRB CDR3s in all four CD4+ subsets of Type 1 diabetes patients. In these data, an HLA type influence on TCRB rearrangement remained unresolved.

It was one heparinised blood draw, averaging around 120 mL, that each donor gave. On this clone: Its antigen is undetermined.

Reverse transcribing all isolated RNA meant expressed TCRB transcripts were sequenced. Data came from immunoSEQ multiplex PCR; TCRdb stores just in-frame clones and leaves some out. The sample holds a few hundred thousand clones, 16% seen once. The CDR3 totals 15 residues. CDR1 SGHAT and CDR2 FQNNGV come from the germline V gene. V was clipped by 1 base and J by 5 bases, with 12 bases between them. The sequence was collected from a man under 40 with type 1 diabetes. Input material: naive CD4+ T cells from blood. The chain recombines TRBV11-2 with TRBJ2-1; D unclear. The DNA for the CDR3 is TGTGCCAGCAGCTTAGCGGTGCGTTGGGACAATGAGCAGTTCTTC. Translating it yields CASSLAVRWDNEQFF. The full variable domain, its missing parts supplied by reference TRBV11-2 and TRBJ2-1, is EAGVAQSPRYKIIEKRQSVAFWCNPISGHATLYWYQQILGQGPKLLIQFQNNGVVDDSQLPKDRFSAERLKGVDSTLKIQPAKLEDSAVYLCASSLAVRWDNEQFFGPGTRLTVL.